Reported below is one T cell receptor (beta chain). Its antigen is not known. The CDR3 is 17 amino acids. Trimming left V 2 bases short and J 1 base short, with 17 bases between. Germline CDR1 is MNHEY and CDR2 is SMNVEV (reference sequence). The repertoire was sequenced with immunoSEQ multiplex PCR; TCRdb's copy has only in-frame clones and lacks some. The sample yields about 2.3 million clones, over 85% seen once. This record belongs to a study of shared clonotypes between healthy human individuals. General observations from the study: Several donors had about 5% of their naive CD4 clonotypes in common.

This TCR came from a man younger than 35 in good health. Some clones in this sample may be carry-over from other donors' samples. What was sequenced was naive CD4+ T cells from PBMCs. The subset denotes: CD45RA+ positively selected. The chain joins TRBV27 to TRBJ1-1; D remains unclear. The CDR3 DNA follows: TGTGCCAGCAGTTTAGTGATGTTCTCGCAGAGGAACACTGAAGCTTTCTTT. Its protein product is CASSLVMFSQRNTEAFF.